This T cell receptor beta chain derives from a study of shared clonotypes between healthy human individuals. This clone has only a few counts. Germline V gene data show CDR1 as SNHLY and CDR2 as FYNNEI. The CDR3 has 15 residues. V dropped 3 bases and J dropped 5 bases, with 16 bases sitting between them. The repertoire was sequenced with immunoSEQ multiplex PCR; TCRdb's copy has only in-frame clones and lacks some. Of 850,000 to 1,200,000 clones listed, around 74% are singletons. The chain recombines TRBV2 with TRBJ1-1; TRBD1 is a possible D gene (5 bases). The receptor was isolated from a man between 18 and 29 years old in good health. Source material: memory CD4+ T cells sorted from blood. The subset was: CD45RA-negative fraction. The CDR3 bases are TGTGCCAGCAGTGACGGAGGGTGGGGGGAAACTGAAGCTTTCTTT. This codes for CASSDGGWGETEAFF.